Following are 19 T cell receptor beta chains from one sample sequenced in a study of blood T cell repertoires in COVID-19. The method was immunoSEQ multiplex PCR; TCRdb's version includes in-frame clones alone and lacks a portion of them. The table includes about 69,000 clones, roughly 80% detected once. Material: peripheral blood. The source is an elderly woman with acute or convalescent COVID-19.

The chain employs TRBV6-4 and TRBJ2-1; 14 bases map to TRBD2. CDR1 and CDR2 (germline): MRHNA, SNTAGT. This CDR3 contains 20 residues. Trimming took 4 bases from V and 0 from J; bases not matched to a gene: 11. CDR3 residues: CASSALGLAGVLSSYNEQFF. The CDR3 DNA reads TGTGCCAGCAGTGCCTTGGGACTAGCGGGGGTGTTAAGCTCCTACAATGAGCAGTTCTTC.

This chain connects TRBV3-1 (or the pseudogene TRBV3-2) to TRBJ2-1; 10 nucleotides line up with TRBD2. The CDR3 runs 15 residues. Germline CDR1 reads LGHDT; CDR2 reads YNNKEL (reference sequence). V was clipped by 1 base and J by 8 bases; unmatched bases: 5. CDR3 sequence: CASSQASGGADEQFF. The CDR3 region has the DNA TGTGCCAGCAGCCAAGCAAGCGGGGGGGCCGATGAGCAGTTCTTC.

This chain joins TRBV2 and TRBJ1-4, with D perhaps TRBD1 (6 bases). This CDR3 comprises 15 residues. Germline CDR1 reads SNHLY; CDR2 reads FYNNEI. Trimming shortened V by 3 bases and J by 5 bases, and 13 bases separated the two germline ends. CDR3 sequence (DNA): TGTGCCAGCAGTGACCCCCCAGGGGAAAATGAAAAACTGTTTTTT. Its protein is CASSDPPGENEKLFF.

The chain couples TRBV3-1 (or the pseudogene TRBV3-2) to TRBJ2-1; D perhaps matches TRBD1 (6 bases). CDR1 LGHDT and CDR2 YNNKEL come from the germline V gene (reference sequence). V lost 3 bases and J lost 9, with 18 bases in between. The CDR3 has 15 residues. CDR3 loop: CASSQTLTGYGEQFF. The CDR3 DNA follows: TGTGCCAGCAGCCAGACACTTACAGGGTATGGTGAGCAGTTCTTC.

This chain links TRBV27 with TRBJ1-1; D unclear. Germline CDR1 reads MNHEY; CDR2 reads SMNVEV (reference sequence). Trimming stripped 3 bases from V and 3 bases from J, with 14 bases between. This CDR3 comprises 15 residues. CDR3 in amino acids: CASSFFRGRDTEAFF. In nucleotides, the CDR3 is TGTGCCAGCAGTTTTTTTCGGGGTCGAGACACTGAAGCTTTCTTT.

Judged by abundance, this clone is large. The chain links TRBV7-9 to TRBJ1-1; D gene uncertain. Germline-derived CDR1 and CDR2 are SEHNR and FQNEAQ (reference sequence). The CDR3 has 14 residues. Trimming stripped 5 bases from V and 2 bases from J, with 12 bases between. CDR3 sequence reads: CASSPDSLNTEAFF. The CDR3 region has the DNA TGTGCCAGCAGCCCGGACTCTCTTAACACTGAAGCTTTCTTT.

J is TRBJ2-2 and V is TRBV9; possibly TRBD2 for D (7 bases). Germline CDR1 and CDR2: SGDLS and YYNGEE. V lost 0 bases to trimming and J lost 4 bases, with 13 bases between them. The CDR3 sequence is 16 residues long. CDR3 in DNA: TGTGCCAGCAGCGTAGCCGGGGGGCGGAGCACCGGGGAGCTGTTTTTT. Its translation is CASSVAGGRSTGELFF.

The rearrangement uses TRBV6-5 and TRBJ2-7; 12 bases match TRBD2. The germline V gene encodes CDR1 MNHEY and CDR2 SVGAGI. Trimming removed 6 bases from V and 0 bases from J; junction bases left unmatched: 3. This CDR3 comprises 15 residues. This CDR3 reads CASRILAGGSYEQYF. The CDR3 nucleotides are TGTGCCAGCAGGATACTAGCGGGGGGCTCCTACGAGCAGTACTTC.

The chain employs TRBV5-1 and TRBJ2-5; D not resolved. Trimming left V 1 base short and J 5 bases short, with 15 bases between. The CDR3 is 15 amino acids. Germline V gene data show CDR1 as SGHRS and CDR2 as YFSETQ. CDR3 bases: TGCGCCAGCAGCTTGATAGGAGCGACTGCGGAGACCCAGTACTTC. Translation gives CASSLIGATAETQYF.

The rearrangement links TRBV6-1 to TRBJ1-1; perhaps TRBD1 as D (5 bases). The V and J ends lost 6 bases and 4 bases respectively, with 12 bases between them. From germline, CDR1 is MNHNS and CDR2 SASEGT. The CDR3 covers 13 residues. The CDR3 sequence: CASSGGSGTEAFF. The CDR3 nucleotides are TGTGCCAGCAGCGGGGGTAGCGGCACTGAAGCTTTCTTT.

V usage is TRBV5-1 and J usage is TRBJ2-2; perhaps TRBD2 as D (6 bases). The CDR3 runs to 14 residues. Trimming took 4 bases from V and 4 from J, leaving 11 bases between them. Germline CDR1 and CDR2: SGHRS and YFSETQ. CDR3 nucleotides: TGCGCCAGCAGCCGCATGGGAGGCACCGGGGAGCTGTTTTTT. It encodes CASSRMGGTGELFF.

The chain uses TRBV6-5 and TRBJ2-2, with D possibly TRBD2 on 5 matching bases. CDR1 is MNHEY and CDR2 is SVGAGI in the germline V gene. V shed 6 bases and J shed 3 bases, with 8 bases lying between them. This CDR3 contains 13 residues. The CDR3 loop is CASRGVDTGELFF. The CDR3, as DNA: TGTGCCAGCAGGGGAGTCGACACCGGGGAGCTGTTTTTT.

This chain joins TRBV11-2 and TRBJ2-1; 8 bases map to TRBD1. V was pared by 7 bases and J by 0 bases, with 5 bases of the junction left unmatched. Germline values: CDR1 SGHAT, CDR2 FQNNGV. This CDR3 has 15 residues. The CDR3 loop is CASTVGQGSYNEQFF. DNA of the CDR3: TGTGCCAGCACCGTTGGACAGGGCTCCTACAATGAGCAGTTCTTC.

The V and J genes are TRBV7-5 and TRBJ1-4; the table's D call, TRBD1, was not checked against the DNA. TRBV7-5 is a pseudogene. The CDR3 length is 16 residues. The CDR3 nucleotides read TGTGCCAGAAGCTTAGAATGCGACAGGTTGGGTGAAAAACTGTTTTTT. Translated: CARSLECDRLGEKLFF.

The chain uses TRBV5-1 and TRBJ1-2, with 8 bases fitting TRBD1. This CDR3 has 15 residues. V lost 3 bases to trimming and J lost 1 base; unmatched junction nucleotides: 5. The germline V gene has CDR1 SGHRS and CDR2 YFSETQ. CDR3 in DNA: TGCGCCAGCAGCTCCCTAACAGGGGGTAACTATGGCTACACCTTC. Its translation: CASSSLTGGNYGYTF.

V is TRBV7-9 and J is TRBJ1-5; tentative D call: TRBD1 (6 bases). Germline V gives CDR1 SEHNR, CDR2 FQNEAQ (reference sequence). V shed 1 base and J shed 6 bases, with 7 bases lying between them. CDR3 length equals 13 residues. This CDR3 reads CASSLEQGQPQHF. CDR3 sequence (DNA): TGTGCCAGCAGCTTAGAACAGGGTCAGCCCCAGCATTTT.

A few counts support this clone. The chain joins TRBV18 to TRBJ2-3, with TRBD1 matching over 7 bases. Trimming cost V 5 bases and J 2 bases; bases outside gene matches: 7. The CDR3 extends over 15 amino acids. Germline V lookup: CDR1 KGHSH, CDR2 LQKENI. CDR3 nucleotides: TGTGCCAGCTCAAGACGACAGGGTACCACAGATACGCAGTATTTT. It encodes CASSRRQGTTDTQYF.

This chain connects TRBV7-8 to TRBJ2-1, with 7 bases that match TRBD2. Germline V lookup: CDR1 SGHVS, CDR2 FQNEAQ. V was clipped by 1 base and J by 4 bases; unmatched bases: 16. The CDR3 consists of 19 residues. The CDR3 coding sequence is TGTGCCAGCAGCTTAGTCGGTTCGGGTACAGCGGGGCTATACAATGAGCAGTTCTTC. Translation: CASSLVGSGTAGLYNEQFF.

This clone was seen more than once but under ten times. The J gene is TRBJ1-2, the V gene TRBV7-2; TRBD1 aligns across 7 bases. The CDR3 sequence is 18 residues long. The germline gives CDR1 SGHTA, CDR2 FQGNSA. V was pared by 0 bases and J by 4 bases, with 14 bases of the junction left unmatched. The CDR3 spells CASSLATGQAKSLYGYTF. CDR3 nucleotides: TGTGCCAGCAGCTTAGCCACCGGACAGGCAAAATCTCTCTATGGCTACACCTTC.